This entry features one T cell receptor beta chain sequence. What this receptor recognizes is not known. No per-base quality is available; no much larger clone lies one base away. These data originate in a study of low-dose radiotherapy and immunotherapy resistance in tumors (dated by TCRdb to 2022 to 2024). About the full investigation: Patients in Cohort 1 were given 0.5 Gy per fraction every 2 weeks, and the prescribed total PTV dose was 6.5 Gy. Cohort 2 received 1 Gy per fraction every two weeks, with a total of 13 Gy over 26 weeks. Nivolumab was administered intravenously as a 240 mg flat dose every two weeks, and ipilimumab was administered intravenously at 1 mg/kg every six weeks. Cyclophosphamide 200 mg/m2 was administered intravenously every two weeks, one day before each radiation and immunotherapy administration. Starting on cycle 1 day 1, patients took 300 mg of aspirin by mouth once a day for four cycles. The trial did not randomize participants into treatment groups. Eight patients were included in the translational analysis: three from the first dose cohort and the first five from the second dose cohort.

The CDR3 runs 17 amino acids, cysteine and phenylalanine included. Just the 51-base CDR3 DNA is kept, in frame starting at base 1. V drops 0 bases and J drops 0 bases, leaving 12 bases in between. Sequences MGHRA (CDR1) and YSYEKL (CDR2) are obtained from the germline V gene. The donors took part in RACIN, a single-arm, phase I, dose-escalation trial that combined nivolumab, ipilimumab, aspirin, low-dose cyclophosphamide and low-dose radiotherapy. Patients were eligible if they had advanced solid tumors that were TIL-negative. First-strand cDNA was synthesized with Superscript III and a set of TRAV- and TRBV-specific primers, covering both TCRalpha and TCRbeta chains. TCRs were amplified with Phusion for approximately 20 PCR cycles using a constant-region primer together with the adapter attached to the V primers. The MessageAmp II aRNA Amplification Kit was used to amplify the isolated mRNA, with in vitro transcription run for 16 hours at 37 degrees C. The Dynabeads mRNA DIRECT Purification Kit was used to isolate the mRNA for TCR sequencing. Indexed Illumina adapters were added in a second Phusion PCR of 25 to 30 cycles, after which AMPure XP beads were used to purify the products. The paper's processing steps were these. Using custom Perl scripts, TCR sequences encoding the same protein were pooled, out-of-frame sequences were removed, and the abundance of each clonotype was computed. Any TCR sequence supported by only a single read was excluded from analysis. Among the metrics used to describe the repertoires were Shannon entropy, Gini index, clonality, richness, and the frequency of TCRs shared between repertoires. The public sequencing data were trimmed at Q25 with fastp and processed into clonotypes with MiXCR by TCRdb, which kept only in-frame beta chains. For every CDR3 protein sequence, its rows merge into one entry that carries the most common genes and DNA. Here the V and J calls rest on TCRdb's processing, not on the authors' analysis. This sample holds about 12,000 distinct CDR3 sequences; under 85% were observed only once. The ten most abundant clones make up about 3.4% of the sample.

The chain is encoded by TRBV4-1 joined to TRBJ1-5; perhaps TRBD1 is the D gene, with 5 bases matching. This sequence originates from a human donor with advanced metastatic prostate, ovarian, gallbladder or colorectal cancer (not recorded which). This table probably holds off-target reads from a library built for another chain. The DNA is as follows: TGCGCCAGCAGCCAAGACCCCCAGACAGATAGCAATCAGCCCCAGCATTTT. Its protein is CASSQDPQTDSNQPQHF.